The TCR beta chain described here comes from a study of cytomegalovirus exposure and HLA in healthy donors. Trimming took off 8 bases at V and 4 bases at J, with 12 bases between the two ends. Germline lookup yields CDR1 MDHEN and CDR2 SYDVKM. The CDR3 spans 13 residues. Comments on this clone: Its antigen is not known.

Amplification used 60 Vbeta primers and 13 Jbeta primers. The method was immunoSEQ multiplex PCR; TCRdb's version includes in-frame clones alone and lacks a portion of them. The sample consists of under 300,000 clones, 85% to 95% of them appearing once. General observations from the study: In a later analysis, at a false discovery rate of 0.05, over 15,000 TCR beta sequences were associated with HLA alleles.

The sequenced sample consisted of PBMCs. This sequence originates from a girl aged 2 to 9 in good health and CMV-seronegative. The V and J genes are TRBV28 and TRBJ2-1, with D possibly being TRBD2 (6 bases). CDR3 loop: CASAKRVYNEQFF. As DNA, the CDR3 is TGTGCCAGCGCCAAGCGGGTATACAATGAGCAGTTCTTC.